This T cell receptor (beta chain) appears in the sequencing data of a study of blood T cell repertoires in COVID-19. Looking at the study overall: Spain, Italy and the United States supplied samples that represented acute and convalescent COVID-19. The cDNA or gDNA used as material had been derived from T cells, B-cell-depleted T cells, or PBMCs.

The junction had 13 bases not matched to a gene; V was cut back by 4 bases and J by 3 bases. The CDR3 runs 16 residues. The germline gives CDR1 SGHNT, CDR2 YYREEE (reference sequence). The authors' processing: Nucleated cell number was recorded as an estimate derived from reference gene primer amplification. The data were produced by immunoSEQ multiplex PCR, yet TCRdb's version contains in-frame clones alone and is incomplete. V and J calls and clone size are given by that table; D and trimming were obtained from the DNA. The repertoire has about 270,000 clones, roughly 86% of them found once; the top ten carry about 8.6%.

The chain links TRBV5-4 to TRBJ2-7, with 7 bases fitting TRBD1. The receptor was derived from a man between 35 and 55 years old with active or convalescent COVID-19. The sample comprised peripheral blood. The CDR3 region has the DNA TGTGCCAGCAGCACTGCCGACAGGGAAAGGGGCTACGAGCAGTACTTC. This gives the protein CASSTADRERGYEQYF.